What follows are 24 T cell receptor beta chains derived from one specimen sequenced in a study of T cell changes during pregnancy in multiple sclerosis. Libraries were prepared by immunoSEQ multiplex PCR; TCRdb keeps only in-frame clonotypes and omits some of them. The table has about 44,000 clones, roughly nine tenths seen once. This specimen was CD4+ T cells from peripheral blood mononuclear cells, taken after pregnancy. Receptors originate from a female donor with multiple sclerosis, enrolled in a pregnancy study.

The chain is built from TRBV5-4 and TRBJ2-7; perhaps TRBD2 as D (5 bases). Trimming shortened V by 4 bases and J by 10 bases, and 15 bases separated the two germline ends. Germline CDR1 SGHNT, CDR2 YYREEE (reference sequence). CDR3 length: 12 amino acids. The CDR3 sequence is CASSGFGEPQYF. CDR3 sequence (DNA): TGTGCCAGCAGCGGGTTCGGGGAGCCACAGTACTTC. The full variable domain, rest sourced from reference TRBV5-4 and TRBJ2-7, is ETGVTQSPTHLIKTRGQQVTLRCSSQSGHNTVSWYQQALGQGPQFIFQYYREEENGRGNFPPRFSGLQFPNYSSELNVNALELDDSALYLCASSGFGEPQYFGPGTRLTVT.

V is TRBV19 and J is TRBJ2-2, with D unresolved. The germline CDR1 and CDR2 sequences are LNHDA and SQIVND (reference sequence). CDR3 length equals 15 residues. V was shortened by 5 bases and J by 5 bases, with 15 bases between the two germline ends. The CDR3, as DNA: TGTGCCAGTAGTGACATTGACCCCATTACCGGGGAGCTGTTTTTT. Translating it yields CASSDIDPITGELFF.

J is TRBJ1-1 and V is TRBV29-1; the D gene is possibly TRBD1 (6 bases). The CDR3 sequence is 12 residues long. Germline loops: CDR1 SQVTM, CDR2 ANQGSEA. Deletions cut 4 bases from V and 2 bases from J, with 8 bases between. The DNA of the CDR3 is TGCAGCGTTGCCAGGGGCAACACTGAAGCTTTCTTT. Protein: CSVARGNTEAFF.

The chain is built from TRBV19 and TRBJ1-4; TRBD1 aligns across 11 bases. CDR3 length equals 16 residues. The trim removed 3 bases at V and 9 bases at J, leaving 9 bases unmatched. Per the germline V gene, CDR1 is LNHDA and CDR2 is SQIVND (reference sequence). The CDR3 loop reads CASSITPGTGGQKLFF. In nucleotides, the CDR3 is TGTGCCAGTAGTATCACCCCCGGGACAGGGGGGCAAAAACTGTTTTTT. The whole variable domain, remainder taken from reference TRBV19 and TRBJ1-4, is DGGITQSPKYLFRKEGQNVTLSCEQNLNHDAMYWYRQDPGQGLRLIYYSQIVNDFQKGDIAEGYSVSREKKESFPLTVTSAQKNPTAFYLCASSITPGTGGQKLFFGSGTQLSVL.

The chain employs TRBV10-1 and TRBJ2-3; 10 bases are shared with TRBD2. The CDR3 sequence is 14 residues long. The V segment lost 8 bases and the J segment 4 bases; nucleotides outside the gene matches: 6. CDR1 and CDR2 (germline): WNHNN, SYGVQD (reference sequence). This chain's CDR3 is CASAETSGSDTQYF. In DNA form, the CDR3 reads TGCGCCAGCGCGGAGACTAGCGGGTCAGATACGCAGTATTTT.

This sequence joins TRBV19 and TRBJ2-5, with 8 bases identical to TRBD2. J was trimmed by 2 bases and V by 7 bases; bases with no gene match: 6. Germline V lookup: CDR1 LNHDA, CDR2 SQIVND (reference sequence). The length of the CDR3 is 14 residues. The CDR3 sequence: CASKTSGQQETQYF. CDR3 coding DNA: TGTGCCAGTAAAACTAGCGGACAACAAGAGACCCAGTACTTC.

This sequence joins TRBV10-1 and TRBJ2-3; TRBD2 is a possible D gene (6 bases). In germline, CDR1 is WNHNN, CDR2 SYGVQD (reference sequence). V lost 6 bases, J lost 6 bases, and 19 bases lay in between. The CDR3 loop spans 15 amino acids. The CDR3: CASSRGGLGEDTQYF. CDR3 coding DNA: TGCGCCAGCAGCCGCGGAGGGTTGGGAGAGGATACGCAGTATTTT.

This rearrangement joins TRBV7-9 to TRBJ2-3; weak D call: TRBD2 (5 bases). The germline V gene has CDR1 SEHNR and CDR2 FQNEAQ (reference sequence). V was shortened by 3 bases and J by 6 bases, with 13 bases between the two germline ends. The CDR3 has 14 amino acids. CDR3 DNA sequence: TGTGCCAGCAGCTTTATGAGGGATGAGGATACGCAGTATTTT. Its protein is CASSFMRDEDTQYF.

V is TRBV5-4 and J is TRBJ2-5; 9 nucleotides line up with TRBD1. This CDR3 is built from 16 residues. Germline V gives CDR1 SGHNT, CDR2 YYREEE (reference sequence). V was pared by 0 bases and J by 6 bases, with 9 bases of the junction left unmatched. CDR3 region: CASSLAWGTGKQTQYF. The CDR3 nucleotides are TGTGCCAGCAGCTTGGCCTGGGGGACAGGGAAACAGACCCAGTACTTC.

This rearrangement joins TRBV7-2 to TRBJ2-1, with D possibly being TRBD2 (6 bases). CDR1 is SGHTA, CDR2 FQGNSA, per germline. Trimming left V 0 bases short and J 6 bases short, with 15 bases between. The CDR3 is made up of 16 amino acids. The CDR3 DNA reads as TGTGCCAGCAGCTTAGCCCAGACTAGTTTGGGCAATGAGCAGTTCTTC. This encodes CASSLAQTSLGNEQFF. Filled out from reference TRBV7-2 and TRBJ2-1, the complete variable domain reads GAGVSQSPSNKVTEKGKDVELRCDPISGHTALYWYRQSLGQGLEFLIYFQGNSAPDKSGLPSDRFSAERTGGSVSTLTIQRTQQEDSAVYLCASSLAQTSLGNEQFFGPGTRLTVL.

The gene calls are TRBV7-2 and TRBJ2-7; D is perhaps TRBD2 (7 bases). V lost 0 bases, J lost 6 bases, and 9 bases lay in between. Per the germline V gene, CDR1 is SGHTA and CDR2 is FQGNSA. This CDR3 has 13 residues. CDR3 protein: CASSLAGGREQYF. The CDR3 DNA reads TGTGCCAGCAGCTTAGCGGGGGGGCGCGAGCAGTACTTC.

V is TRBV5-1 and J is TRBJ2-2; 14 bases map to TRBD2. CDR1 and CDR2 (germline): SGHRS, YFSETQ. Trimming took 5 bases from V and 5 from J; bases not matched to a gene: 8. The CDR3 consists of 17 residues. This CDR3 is CASRRTGTSGSTGELFF. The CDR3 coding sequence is TGCGCCAGCAGGCGTACCGGGACTAGCGGGAGTACCGGGGAGCTGTTTTTT.

The CDR3 loop is CASSLTPNTEAFF. CDR3 in DNA: TGTGCCAGCAGCCTGACACCGAACACTGAAGCTTTCTTT. The chain employs TRBV5-6 and TRBJ1-1; D is unclear. Trimming took off 4 bases at V and 1 base at J, with 8 bases between the two ends. The CDR3 has 13 amino acids. CDR1 and CDR2 from the germline V gene are SGHDT and YYEEEE.

Here the CDR3 DNA reads TGTGCCAGATCAACAGGTTTCTCTGGGGCCAACGTCCTGACTTTC. The encoded protein is CARSTGFSGANVLTF. The chain joins TRBV28 to TRBJ2-6, with a tentative D call TRBD1 (5 bases). In germline, CDR1 is MDHEN, CDR2 SYDVKM. The CDR3 runs 15 residues. V was shortened by 9 bases and J by 0 bases, with 12 bases between the two germline ends.

CDR3 nucleotide sequence: TGTGCCAGCAGCCAGGCCGGGACAGTCTCCTACGAGCAGTACTTC. Residues: CASSQAGTVSYEQYF. The chain carries TRBV7-9 and TRBJ2-7; 7 bases are shared with TRBD1. CDR1 is SEHNR and CDR2 is FQNEAQ in the germline V gene (reference sequence). V was pared by 5 bases and J by 0 bases, with 7 bases of the junction left unmatched. CDR3 length equals 15 residues.

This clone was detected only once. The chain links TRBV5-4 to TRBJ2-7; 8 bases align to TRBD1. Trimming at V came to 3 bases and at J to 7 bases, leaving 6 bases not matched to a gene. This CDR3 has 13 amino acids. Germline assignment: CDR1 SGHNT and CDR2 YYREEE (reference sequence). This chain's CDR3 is CASSSGTGPEQYF. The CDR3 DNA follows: TGTGCCAGCAGCTCGGGGACAGGACCTGAGCAGTACTTC.

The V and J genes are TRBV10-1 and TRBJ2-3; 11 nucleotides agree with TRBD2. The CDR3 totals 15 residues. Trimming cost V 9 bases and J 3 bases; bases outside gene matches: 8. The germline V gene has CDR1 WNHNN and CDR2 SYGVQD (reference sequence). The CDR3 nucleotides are TGCGCCAGTACGCTGGGGACTAGCGGAACAGATACGCAGTATTTT. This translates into CASTLGTSGTDTQYF.

The DNA of the CDR3 is TGTGCCTGGAGTAACCCGCGCGAGCAGTACTTC. It translates to CAWSNPREQYF. This sequence joins TRBV30 and TRBJ2-7; D not certain. The V end was cut by 2 bases, the J end by 6 bases, with 8 bases between. The germline V gene encodes CDR1 GTSNPN and CDR2 SVGIG (reference sequence). The CDR3 totals 11 residues.

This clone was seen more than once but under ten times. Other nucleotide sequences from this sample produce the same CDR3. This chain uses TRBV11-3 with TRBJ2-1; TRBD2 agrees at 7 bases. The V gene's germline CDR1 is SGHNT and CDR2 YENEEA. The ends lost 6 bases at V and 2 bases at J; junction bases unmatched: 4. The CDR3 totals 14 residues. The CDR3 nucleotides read TGTGCCAGCAGTTCCGGACTAGCCTACAATGAGCAGTTCTTC. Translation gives CASSSGLAYNEQFF.

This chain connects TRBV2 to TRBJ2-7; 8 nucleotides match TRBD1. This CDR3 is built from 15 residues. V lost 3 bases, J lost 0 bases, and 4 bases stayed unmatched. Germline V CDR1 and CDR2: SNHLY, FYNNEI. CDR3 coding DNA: TGTGCCAGCAGTGATTGGGACAGGAGCTCCTACGAGCAGTACTTC. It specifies CASSDWDRSSYEQYF.

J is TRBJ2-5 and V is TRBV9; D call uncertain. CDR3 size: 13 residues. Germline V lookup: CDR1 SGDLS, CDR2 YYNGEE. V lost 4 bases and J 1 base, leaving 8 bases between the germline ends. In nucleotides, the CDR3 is TGTGCCAGCAGCTCGACTGTCCAAGAGACCCAGTACTTC. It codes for CASSSTVQETQYF.

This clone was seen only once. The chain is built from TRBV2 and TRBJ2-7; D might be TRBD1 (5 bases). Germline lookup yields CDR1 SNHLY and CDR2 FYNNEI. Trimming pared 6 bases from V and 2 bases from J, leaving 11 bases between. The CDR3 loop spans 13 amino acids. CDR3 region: CASSRDRTYEQYF. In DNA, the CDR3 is TGTGCCAGCAGCCGAGACAGAACCTACGAGCAGTACTTC.

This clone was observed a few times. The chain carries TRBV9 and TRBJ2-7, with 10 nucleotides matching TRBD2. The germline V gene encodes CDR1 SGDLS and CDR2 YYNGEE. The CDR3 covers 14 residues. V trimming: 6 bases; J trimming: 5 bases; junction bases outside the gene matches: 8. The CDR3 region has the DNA TGTGCCAGCACCCCAACTAGCGGGACTCACGAGCAGTACTTC. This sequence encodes CASTPTSGTHEQYF.

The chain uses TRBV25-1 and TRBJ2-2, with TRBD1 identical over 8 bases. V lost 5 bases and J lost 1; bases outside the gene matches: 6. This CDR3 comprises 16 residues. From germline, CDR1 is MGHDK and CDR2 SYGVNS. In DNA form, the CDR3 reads TGTGCCAGCAGTAAGGACAGGGATAAGAACACCGGGGAGCTGTTTTTT. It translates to CASSKDRDKNTGELFF.